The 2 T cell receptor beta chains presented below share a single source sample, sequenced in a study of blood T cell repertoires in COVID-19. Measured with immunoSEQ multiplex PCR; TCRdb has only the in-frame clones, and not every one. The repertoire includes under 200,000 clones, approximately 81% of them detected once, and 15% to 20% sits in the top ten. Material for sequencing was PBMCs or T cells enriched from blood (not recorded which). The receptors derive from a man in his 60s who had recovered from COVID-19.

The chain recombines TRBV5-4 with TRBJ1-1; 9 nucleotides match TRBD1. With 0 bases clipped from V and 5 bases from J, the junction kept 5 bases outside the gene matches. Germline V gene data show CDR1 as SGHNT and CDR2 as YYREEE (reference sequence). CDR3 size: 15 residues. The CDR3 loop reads CASSLVQGAGTEAFF. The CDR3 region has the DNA TGTGCCAGCAGCTTGGTACAGGGGGCAGGTACTGAAGCTTTCTTT.

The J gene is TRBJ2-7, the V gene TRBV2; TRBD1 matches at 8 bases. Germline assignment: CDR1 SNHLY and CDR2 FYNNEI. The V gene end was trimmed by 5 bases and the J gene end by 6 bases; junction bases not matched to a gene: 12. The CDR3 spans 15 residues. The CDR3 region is CASSRPGQGSSEQYF. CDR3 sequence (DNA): TGTGCCAGCAGTCGCCCCGGACAGGGTTCGTCCGAGCAGTACTTC.